The 23 T cell receptor beta chains listed next were all sequenced from one sample in a study of T-cell memory formation after mild COVID-19. TCRdb passed the 5' RACE reads through MiXCR, listing each CDR3 protein once. The sample includes just over 350,000 distinct CDR3 sequences, approximately 14% seen only once; the top ten take around a fifth. The sample was PBMCs or a T cell subset sorted from them (not recorded which). Source of these receptors: a man aged 18 to 29 who had mild COVID-19 (a few samples of this study predate the infection). Cell type and time point are not known.

This chain uses TRBV10-3 with TRBJ2-1; D not resolved. This CDR3 comprises 13 residues. The V end lost 7 bases, the J end lost 3 bases, and 10 bases lay between the germline ends. Germline loops: CDR1 ENHRY, CDR2 SYGVKD. The CDR3 sequence: CAIMKGDYNEQFF. CDR3 DNA sequence: TGTGCCATCATGAAGGGCGACTACAATGAGCAGTTCTTC.

This clonotype occurred a few times. The genes are TRBV11-2 and TRBJ2-7; D may be TRBD2 (6 bases). CDR1 and CDR2 from the germline V gene are SGHAT and FQNNGV. V lost 5 bases, J lost 6 bases, and 20 bases lay in between. The length of the CDR3 is 15 residues. The CDR3, as DNA: TGTGCCAGCAGCCCCTCCGGGAGCAGGTTTGGCGAGCAGTACGTC. This encodes CASSPSGSRFGEQYV.

The chain uses TRBV29-1 and TRBJ2-5, with 10 positions matching TRBD1. This CDR3 is 15 amino acids long. Unmatched junction bases numbered 8, after V lost 6 bases and J lost 1 base. Germline CDR1 and CDR2: SQVTM and ANQGSEA. DNA for the CDR3: TGCAGCGTGGGACAGGGGAACCCTTTCCAAGAGACCCAGTACTTC. This encodes CSVGQGNPFQETQYF.

This clonotype turned up a few times. The gene calls are TRBV27 and TRBJ2-2; D perhaps matches TRBD1 (5 bases). The V and J ends lost 4 bases and 5 bases respectively, with 11 bases between them. The CDR3 runs to 14 residues. Looked up from germline, CDR1 is MNHEY and CDR2 is SMNVEV (reference sequence). The CDR3 spells CASSWGLGTGELFF. CDR3 sequence (DNA): TGTGCCAGCAGTTGGGGCCTCGGGACCGGGGAGCTGTTTTTT.

This clonotype was detected ten times or more. This rearrangement joins TRBV7-3 to TRBJ2-3, with D perhaps given as TRBD1 or TRBD2 (5 bases each). CDR3 length: 13 amino acids. Between the trimmed V and J ends, which lost 2 bases and 6 bases, there was a span of 9 bases. Germline-derived CDR1 and CDR2 are SGHTA and FQGTGA. The CDR3 DNA reads TGTGCCAGCAGCTTAGGCAGGGAGGATACGCAGTATTTT. Amino acids: CASSLGREDTQYF.

The chain uses TRBV4-3 and TRBJ2-2; D may be TRBD1 or TRBD2 (5 bases each). V was shortened by 0 bases and J by 4 bases, with 12 bases between the two germline ends. The CDR3 consists of 16 residues. Germline CDR1 is LGHNA and CDR2 is YSLEER. The CDR3 sequence is CASSQDPGLGTGELFF. Written as DNA, the CDR3 is TGCGCCAGCAGCCAAGACCCGGGGCTTGGCACCGGGGAGCTGTTTTTT.

This clonotype was seen only a few times. The chain links TRBV7-2 to TRBJ1-2; D not resolved. V lost 4 bases to trimming and J lost 8 bases, with 14 bases between them. Germline assignment: CDR1 SGHTA and CDR2 FQGNSA. This CDR3 region has 13 residues. CDR3 sequence reads: CASSSPSLDGYTF. In DNA, the CDR3 is TGTGCCAGCAGCTCCCCATCTTTGGACGGCTACACCTTC.

This clonotype was seen at least ten times. This chain connects TRBV9 to TRBJ2-3; tentatively, D is TRBD2 (7 bases). CDR1 is SGDLS and CDR2 is YYNGEE in the germline V gene. The CDR3 has 15 amino acids. V was pared by 4 bases and J by 4 bases, with 16 bases between. The CDR3 here is CASSLSGGGADTQYF. Here the CDR3 DNA reads TGTGCCAGCAGCCTATCGGGGGGCGGAGCAGATACGCAGTATTTT.

This clonotype showed up just a few times. This chain links TRBV5-5 with TRBJ2-3, with D unclear. Trimming pared 3 bases from V and 3 bases from J, leaving 11 bases between. The V gene's germline CDR1 is SGHKS and CDR2 YYEKEE (reference sequence). The CDR3 sequence is 14 residues long. The CDR3 reads CASSYSVLTDTQYF. CDR3 DNA: TGTGCCAGCAGCTACAGTGTGTTGACAGATACGCAGTATTTT.

The J gene is TRBJ1-6, the V gene TRBV3-1; D remains ambiguous. The V and J ends lost 0 bases and 8 bases respectively, with 5 bases between them. CDR1 is LGHDT, CDR2 YNNKEL, per germline (reference sequence). The CDR3 length is 13 residues. In DNA form, the CDR3 reads TGTGCCAGCAGCCAAGATCGGTATTCACCCCTCCACTTT. Translation: CASSQDRYSPLHF.

This clonotype was counted ten times or more. The rearrangement uses TRBV4-1 and TRBJ1-6; D call uncertain. Per germline, CDR1 MGHRA and CDR2 YSYEKL. The germline V and J ends were trimmed by 1 base and 10 bases, with 14 bases remaining between them. This CDR3 has 15 residues. For the CDR3, the DNA is TGCGCCAGCAGCCAAGGGAGTAGACCCCAATCACCCCTCCACTTT. Translating it yields CASSQGSRPQSPLHF.

The chain uses TRBV5-5 and TRBJ2-1, with unresolved D. Germline CDR1 and CDR2: SGHKS and YYEKEE (reference sequence). The CDR3 covers 15 residues. V shed 0 bases and J shed 2 bases, with 9 bases lying between them. CDR3 DNA: TGTGCCAGCAGCTTGGCTATTGACACCTACAATGAGCAGTTCTTC. Translation: CASSLAIDTYNEQFF.

The rearrangement joins TRBV11-2 to TRBJ2-3; a weak D match, TRBD2 (6 bases). The CDR3 length is 11 residues. The ends were cut back, 5 bases at V and 10 bases at J, with 10 bases in the middle. Looked up from germline, CDR1 is SGHAT and CDR2 is FQNNGV. CDR3 protein: CASSAGRAQYF. The CDR3 DNA reads as TGTGCCAGCAGCGCGGGGCGGGCGCAGTATTTT.

The genes are TRBV13 and TRBJ2-5, with D tentatively TRBD2 (5 bases). The CDR3 totals 16 residues. Germline CDR1 PRHDT, CDR2 FYEKMQ (reference sequence). V gave up 4 bases and J gave up 3 bases, with 18 bases separating them. Here the CDR3 reads CASSYREGPLKETQYF. The CDR3 DNA reads TGTGCCAGCAGCTACCGTGAGGGCCCTCTAAAAGAGACCCAGTACTTC.

This clonotype was seen only a few times. V gene TRBV5-1 combines with J gene TRBJ2-6; a possible D gene is TRBD2 (6 bases). Germline V gives CDR1 SGHRS, CDR2 YFSETQ. The CDR3 length is 14 residues. The V and J ends lost 4 bases and 9 bases respectively, with 14 bases between them. The CDR3 loop reads CASSAPRGNNVLTF. CDR3 DNA sequence: TGCGCCAGCAGCGCCCCCCGGGGGAACAACGTCCTGACTTTC.

This clonotype was recorded a few times. The V and J genes are TRBV7-2 and TRBJ1-2; 7 bases are shared with TRBD1. The V and J ends lost 2 bases and 7 bases, in that order; junction bases with no gene match: 4. CDR1 and CDR2 from the germline V gene are SGHTA and FQGNSA. This CDR3 has 13 amino acids. Here the CDR3 reads CASSLNTGVGYTF. The CDR3 nucleotides read TGTGCCAGCAGCTTAAATACAGGGGTTGGCTACACCTTC.

The genes are TRBV7-8 and TRBJ1-5; unclear D gene. Germline V gene sequence: CDR1 SGHVS, CDR2 FQNEAQ. Trimming took off 0 bases at V and 0 bases at J, with 18 bases between the two ends. This CDR3 spans 19 amino acids. CDR3 bases: TGTGCCAGCAGCTTAGCGCGGATTCAGTCCTCATATAGCAATCAGCCCCAGCATTTT. Amino acids: CASSLARIQSSYSNQPQHF.

In its sample, this clonotype was seen many times. The chain is built from TRBV7-2 and TRBJ2-3, with D uncertain. The CDR3 covers 13 residues. The germline CDR1 and CDR2 sequences are SGHTA and FQGNSA. Trimming took 1 base from V and 4 from J, leaving 6 bases between them. CDR3 loop: CASSLGGSDTQYF. The CDR3 DNA sequence: TGTGCCAGCAGCTTAGGGGGTTCAGATACGCAGTATTTT.

This chain links TRBV5-1 with TRBJ2-7; tentatively, D is TRBD2 (6 bases). V shed 0 bases and J shed 4 bases, with 11 bases lying between them. This CDR3 contains 14 residues. Germline V lookup: CDR1 SGHRS, CDR2 YFSETQ. The CDR3 loop reads CASSLVAGMYEQYF. CDR3 DNA: TGCGCCAGCAGCTTGGTTGCGGGGATGTACGAGCAGTACTTC.

For the CDR3, the DNA is TGTGCCAGCAGCCAAGAGGTGGGTTTGGAGGAGCAGTTCTTC. Encoded protein: CASSQEVGLEEQFF. The V call is TRBV3-1, the J call TRBJ2-1; D gene unclear. V gave up 0 bases and J gave up 10 bases, with 13 bases separating them. CDR1 is LGHDT and CDR2 is YNNKEL in the germline V gene (reference sequence). There are 14 residues in the CDR3.

The chain has TRBV27 and TRBJ2-7; D gene ambiguous. The CDR3 runs to 15 residues. Trimming took 3 bases from V and 3 from J, leaving 15 bases between them. In germline, CDR1 is MNHEY, CDR2 SMNVEV (reference sequence). The CDR3 nucleotides are TGTGCCAGCAGTTTTGACATGCCCGGCTTCTACGAGCAGTACTTC. This encodes CASSFDMPGFYEQYF.

The V and J genes are TRBV6-2 or TRBV6-3 and TRBJ2-3; no definite D call. V was clipped by 2 bases and J by 0 bases, with 15 bases between them. Germline values: CDR1 MNHEY, CDR2 SVGEGT. This CDR3 contains 17 residues. The DNA of the CDR3 is TGTGCCAGCAGTTACCGCCCGTACACGTTTAGCACAGATACGCAGTATTTT. Translating it yields CASSYRPYTFSTDTQYF.

This clonotype was recorded a few times. The chain joins TRBV12-3 or TRBV12-4 to TRBJ2-2, with 8 bases fitting TRBD1. V trimming: 3 bases; J trimming: 4 bases; junction bases outside the gene matches: 4. The CDR3 has 15 amino acids. CDR3 region: CASSLTGAITGELFF. In DNA form, the CDR3 reads TGTGCCAGCAGTTTGACAGGGGCGATCACCGGGGAGCTGTTTTTT.